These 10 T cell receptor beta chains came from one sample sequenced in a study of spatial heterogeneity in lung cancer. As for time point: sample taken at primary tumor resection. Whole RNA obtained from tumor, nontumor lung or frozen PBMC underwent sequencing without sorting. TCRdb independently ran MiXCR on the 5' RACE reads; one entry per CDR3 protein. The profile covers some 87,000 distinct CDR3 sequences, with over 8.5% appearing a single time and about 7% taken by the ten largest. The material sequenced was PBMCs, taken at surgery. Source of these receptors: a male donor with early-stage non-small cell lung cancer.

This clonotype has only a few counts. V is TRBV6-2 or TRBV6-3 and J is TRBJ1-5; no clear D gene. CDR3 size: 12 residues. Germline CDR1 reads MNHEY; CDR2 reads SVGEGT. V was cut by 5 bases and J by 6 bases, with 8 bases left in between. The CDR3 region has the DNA TGTGCCAGCAGTAACCCACCTCAGCCCCAGCATTTT. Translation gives CASSNPPQPQHF.

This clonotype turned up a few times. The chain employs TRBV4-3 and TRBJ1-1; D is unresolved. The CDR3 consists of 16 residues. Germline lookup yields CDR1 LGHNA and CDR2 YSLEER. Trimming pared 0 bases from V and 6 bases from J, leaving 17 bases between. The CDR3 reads CASSQESKGGLAEAFF. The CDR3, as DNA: TGCGCCAGCAGCCAAGAATCGAAGGGCGGGCTTGCTGAAGCTTTCTTT.

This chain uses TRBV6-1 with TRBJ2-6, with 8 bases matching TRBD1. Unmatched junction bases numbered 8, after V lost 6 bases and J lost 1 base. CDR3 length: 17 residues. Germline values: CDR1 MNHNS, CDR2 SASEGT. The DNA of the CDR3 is TGTGCCAGCAGGTCAGGGGGCTTAGGGTCTGGGGCCAACGTCCTGACTTTC. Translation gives CASRSGGLGSGANVLTF.

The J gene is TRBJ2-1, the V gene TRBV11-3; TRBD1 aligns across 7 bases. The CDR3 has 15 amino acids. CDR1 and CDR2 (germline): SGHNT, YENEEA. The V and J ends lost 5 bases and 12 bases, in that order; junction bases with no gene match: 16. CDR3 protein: CASSQLQGGLVTQFF. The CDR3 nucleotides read TGTGCCAGCAGCCAATTACAAGGGGGCTTGGTTACGCAGTTCTTC.

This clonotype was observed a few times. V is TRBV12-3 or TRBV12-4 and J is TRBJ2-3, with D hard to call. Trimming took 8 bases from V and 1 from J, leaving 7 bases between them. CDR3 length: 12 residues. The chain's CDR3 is CASGRGTDTQYF. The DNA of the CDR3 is TGTGCCAGCGGACGTGGCACAGATACGCAGTATTTT.

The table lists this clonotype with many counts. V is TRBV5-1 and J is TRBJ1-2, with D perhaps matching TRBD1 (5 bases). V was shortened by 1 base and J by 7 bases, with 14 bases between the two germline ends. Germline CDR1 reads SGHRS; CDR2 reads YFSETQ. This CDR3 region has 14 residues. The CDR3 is CASSLRSQGSGYTF. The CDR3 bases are TGCGCCAGCAGCTTGAGGTCCCAGGGCTCTGGCTACACCTTC.

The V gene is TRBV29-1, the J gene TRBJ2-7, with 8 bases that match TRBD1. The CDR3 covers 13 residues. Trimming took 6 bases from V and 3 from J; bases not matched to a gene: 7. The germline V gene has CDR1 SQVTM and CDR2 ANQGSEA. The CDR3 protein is CSVVGQGLYEQYF. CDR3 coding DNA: TGCAGCGTCGTAGGACAGGGCCTCTACGAGCAGTACTTC.

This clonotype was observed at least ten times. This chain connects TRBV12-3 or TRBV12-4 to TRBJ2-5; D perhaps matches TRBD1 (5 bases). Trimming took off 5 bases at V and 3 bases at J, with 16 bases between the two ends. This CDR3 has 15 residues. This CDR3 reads CASSLSSQGEETQYF. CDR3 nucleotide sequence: TGTGCCAGCAGTCTCTCCTCTCAAGGGGAAGAGACCCAGTACTTC.

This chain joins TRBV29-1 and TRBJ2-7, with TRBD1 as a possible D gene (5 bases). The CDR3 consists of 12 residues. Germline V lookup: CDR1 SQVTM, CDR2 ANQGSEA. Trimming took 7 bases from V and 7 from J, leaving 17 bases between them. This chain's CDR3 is CSARQGSEEQYF. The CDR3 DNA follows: TGCAGCGCTCGGCAGGGTTCGGAGGAGCAGTACTTC.

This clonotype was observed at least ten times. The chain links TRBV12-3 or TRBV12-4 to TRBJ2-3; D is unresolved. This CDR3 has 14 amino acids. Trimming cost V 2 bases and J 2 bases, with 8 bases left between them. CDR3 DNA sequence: TGTGCCAGCAGTTTAAGTTCGACCACAGATACGCAGTATTTT. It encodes CASSLSSTTDTQYF.